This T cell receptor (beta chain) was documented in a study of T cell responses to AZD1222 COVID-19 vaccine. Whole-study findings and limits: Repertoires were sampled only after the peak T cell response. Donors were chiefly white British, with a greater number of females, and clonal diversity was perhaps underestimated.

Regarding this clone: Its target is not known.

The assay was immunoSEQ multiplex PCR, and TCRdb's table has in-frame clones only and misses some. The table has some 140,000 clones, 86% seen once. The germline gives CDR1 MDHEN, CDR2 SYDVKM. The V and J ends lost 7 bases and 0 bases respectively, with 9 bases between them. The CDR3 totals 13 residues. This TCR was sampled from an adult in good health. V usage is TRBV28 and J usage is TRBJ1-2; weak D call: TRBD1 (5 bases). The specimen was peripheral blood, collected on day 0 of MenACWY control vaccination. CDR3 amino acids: CASKEGTNYGYTF. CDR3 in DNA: TGTGCCAGCAAGGAGGGGACTAACTATGGCTACACCTTC.